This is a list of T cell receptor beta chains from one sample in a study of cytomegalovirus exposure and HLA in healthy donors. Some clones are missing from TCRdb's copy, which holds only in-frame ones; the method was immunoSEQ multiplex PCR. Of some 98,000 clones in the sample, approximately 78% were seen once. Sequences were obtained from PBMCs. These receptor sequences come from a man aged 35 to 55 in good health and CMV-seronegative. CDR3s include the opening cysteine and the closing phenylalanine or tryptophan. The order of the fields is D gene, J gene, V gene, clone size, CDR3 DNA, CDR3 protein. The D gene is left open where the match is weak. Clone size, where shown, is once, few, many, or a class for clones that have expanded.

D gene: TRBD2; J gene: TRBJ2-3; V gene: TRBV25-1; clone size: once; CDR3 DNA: TGTGCCAGCAGTGAATCTCCGACTAGCGGGGGACCAGATACGCAGTATTTT; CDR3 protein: CASSESPTSGGPDTQYF
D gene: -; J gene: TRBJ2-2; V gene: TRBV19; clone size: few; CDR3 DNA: TGTGCCAGTAGTGCCTGGCAAGGGGCCGGTGCGAACACCGGGGAGCTGTTTTTT; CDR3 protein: CASSAWQGAGANTGELFF
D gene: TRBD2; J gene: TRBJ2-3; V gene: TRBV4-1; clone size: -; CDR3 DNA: TGCGCCAGCAGCCCACCGACTAGCGGGGGTTCAGATACGCAGTATTTT; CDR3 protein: CASSPPTSGGSDTQYF
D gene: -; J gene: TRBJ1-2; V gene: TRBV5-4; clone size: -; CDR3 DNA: TGTGCCAGCAGCCGGGATCCAAACTATGGCTACACCTTC; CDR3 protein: CASSRDPNYGYTF
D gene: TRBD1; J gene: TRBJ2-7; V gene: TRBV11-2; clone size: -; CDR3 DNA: TGTGCCAGCAGCCCCAGGACAGGGATCTACGAGCAGTACTTC; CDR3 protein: CASSPRTGIYEQYF
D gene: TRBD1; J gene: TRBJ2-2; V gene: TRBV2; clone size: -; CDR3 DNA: TGTGCCAGCAGCAAAGGACAGGGGGCTCCCGGGGAGCTGTTTTTT; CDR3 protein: CASSKGQGAPGELFF
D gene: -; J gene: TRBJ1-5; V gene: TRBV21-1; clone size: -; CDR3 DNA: TGTGCCAGCACCGGGGACAGGGAGCCCCAGCATTTT; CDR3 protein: CASTGDREPQHF
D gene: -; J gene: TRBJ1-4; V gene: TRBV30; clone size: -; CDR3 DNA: TGTGCCTGGAGCGGTCATGGGGGCGCAGATGAAAAACTGTTTTTT; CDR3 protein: CAWSGHGGADEKLFF
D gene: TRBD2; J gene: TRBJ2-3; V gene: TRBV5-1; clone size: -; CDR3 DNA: TGCGCCAGCAGCAAACTACTAGCGGGGAGCACAGATACGCAGTATTTT; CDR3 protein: CASSKLLAGSTDTQYF
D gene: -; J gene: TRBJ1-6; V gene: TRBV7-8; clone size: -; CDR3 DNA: TGTGCCAGCAGCTTGGAAAGGGGGAGGGCACCCCTCCACTTT; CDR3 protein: CASSLERGRAPLHF
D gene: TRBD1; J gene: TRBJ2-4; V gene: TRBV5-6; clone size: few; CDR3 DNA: TGTGCCAGCAGCTTTGGTGGGGGACAGGGACACATTCAGTACTTC; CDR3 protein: CASSFGGGQGHIQYF
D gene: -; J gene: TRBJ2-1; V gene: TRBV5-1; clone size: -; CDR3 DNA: TGCGCCAGCAGCTTGGACGGGGGTACCTACAATGAGCAGTTCTTC; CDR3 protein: CASSLDGGTYNEQFF
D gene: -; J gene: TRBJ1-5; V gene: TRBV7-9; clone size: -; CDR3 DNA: TGTGCCAGCAGGGCAGGTGATCAGCCCCAGCATTTT; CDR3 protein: CASRAGDQPQHF
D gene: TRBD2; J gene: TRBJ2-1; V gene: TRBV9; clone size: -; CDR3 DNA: TGTGCCAGCAGCGTAGATGCGCGGGGGGGCCTGAGGAATGAGCAGTTCTTC; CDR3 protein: CASSVDARGGLRNEQFF
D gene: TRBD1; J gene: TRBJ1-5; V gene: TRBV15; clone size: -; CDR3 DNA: TGTGCCACCAGCAGAGGAGGACAGGGGGATAGCAATCAGCCCCAGCATTTT; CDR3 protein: CATSRGGQGDSNQPQHF
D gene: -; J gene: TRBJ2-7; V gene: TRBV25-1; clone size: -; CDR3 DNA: TGTGCCAGCAGTGAATTGGGGAGCTCCTACGAGCAGTACTTC; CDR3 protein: CASSELGSSYEQYF
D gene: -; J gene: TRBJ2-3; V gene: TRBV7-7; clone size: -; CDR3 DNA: TGTGCCAGCAGCCTAGGGAGTAACACAGATACGCAGTATTTT; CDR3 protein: CASSLGSNTDTQYF
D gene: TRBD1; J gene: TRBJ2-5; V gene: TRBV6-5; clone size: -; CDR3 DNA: TGTGCCACCACCCAAGACAGGGCCCCAGAGACCCAGTACTTC; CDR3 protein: CATTQDRAPETQYF
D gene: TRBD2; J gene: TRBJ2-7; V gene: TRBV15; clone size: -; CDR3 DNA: TGTGCCACCAGCAGAGATGGGACTAGCTCCTACGAGCAGTACTTC; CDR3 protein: CATSRDGTSSYEQYF
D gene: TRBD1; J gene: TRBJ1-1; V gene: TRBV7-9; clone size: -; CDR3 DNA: TGTGCCAGCAGCTTAGTCGAGGGACAGGGTAAAAGGACTGAAGCTTTCTTT; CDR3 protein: CASSLVEGQGKRTEAFF
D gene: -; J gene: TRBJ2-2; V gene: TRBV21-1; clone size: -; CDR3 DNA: TGTGCCAGCAGCAAAGCGCACCGGACCAGAGGGCGGAGGGAGCTGTTTTTT; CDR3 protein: CASSKAHRTRGRRELFF
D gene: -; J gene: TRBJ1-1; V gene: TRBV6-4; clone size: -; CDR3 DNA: TGTGCCAGCAGTGACTCGAGGAGTACTGAAGCTTTCTTT; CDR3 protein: CASSDSRSTEAFF
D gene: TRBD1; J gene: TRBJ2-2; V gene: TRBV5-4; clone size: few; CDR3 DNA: TGTGCCAGCAGCTTGGATGGGTTCCGGACAGGGGCCGGGGAGCTGTTTTTT; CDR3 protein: CASSLDGFRTGAGELFF
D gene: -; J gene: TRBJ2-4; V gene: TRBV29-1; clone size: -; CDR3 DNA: TGCAGCGTTGTTACAGGGACGGGCATTCAGTACTTC; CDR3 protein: CSVVTGTGIQYF
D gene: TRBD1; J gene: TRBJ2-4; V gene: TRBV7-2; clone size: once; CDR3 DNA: TGTGCCAGCAGCTTAGCATCGACAGGGGCCCAAAACATTCAGTACTTC; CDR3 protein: CASSLASTGAQNIQYF
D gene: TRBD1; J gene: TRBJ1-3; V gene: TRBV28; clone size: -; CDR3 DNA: TGTGCCAGCAGTCCTTCAGGGGGCGCTATCTTTGGAAACACCATATATTTT; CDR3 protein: CASSPSGGAIFGNTIYF
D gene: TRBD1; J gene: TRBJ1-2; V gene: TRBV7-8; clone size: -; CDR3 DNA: TGTGCCAGCAGCACCAGGGGGCTGGACTTAGGCTACACCTTC; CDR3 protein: CASSTRGLDLGYTF
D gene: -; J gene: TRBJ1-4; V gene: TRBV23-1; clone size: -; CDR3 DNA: TGCGCCAGCAGTCACCGCGGCCGGGCAACTAATGAAAAACTGTTTTTT; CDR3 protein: CASSHRGRATNEKLFF
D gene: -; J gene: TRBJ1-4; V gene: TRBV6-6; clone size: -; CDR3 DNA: TGTGCCAGCAGTTACTCGGAGGGCGGAAAACTGTTTTTT; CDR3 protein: CASSYSEGGKLFF
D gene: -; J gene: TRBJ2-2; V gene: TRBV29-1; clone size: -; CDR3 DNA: TGCAGCGTTGAAGAATTGGAGGGAAAAGACACCGGGGAGCTGTTTTTT; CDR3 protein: CSVEELEGKDTGELFF
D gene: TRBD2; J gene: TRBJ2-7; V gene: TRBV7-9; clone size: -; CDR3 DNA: TGTGCCAGCAGCTTAGTAGGCGGGGGGAGCTCCTACGAGCAGTACTTC; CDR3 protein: CASSLVGGGSSYEQYF
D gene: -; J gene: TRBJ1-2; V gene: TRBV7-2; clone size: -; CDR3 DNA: TGTGCCAGCAGCTTAGTTGAGGGCAATGGCTACACCTTC; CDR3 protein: CASSLVEGNGYTF
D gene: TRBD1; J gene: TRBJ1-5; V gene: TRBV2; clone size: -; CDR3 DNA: TGTGCCAGCAGTACGGCAGGGGGCACTAGCAATCAGCCCCAGCATTTT; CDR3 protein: CASSTAGGTSNQPQHF
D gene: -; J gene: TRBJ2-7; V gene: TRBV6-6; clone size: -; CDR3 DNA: TGTGCCAGCAGTGCCGGGACTTTCGAGCAGTACTTC; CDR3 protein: CASSAGTFEQYF
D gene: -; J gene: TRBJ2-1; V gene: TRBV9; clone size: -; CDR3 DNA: TGTGCCAGCAGCGCGGACTATTCTTCCTACAATGAGCAGTTCTTC; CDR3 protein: CASSADYSSYNEQFF
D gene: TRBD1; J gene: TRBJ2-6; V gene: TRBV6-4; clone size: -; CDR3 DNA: TGTGCCAGCAGTGCGGGGACAGGGGGGACTGGGGCCAACGTCCTGACTTTC; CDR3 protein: CASSAGTGGTGANVLTF
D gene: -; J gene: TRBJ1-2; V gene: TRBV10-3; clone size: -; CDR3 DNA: TGTGCCATCAACAAAGAGGCGGGTAACTATGGCTACACCTTC; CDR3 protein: CAINKEAGNYGYTF
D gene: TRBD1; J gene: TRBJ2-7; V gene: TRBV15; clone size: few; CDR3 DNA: TGTGCCACCAGCAGAGGTGGTCGGGACAGTCCATACGAGCAGTACTTC; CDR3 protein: CATSRGGRDSPYEQYF
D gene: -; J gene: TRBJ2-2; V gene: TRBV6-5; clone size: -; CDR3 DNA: TGTGCCAGCAGCCGGGACACAACCACCGGGGAGCTGTTTTTT; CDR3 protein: CASSRDTTTGELFF